A single count supports the clone carrying this T cell receptor beta chain. Its cognate antigen is unknown. Germline lookup yields CDR1 KGHDR and CDR2 SFDVKD. CDR3 length equals 14 residues. With 6 bases clipped from V and 4 bases from J, the junction kept 7 bases outside the gene matches. This specimen belongs to a study of vaccination and CD4 T cells after COVID-19. Study in general: The convalescents were made up of six males and four females, two of whom were Hispanic. Ranging from 14 to 241, the interval between dose two and post-vaccine sampling had a median of 72 days.

Treatment described: approximately 9-day PBMC culture with coronavirus spike peptide pools or control peptides (ViraFEST assay). Days 3 and 7 saw half the medium swapped for fresh IL-2 medium. Cultured CD4+ T-cell DNA underwent Oncomine TCR Beta short-read sequencing. The authors extracted genomic DNA from cultured CD4+ T cells. Each CDR3 protein gets one entry after TCRdb re-called the PCR reads with MiXCR. Among roughly 9,800 distinct CDR3 sequences, about 60% were seen once, and the ten largest hold approximately 23%. The receptor's source is a human donor who had recovered from COVID-19. This sequence joins TRBV24-1 and TRBJ2-5, with 7 bases lining up with TRBD2. The specimen was CD4+ T cells from blood, cultured in vitro. The DNA of the CDR3 is TGTGCCACCAGTTTCGCGGGAGAAGGAGAGACCCAGTACTTC. Protein sequence: CATSFAGEGETQYF.